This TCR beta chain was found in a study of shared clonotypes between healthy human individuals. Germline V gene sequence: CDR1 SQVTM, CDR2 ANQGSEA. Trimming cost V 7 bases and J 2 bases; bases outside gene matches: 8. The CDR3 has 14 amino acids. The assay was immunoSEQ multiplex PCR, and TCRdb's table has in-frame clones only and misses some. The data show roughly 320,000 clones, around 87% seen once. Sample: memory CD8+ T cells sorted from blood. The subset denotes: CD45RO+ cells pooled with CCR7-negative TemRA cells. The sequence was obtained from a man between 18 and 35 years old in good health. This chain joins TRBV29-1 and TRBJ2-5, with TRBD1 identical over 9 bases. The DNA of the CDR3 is TGCAGCGGTAAGGGGACAGGGCTACAAGAGACCCAGTACTTC. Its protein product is CSGKGTGLQETQYF.